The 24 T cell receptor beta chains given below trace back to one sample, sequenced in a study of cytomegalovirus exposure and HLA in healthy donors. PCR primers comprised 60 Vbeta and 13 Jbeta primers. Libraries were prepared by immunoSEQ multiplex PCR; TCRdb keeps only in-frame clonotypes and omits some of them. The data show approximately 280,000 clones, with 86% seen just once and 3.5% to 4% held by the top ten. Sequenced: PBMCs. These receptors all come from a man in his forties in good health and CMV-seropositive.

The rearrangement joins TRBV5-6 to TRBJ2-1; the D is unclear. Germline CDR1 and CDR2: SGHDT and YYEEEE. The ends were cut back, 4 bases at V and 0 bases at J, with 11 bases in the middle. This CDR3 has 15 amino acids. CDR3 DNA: TGTGCCAGCAGCCCCGACACAGTCTCCTACAATGAGCAGTTCTTC. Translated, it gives CASSPDTVSYNEQFF.

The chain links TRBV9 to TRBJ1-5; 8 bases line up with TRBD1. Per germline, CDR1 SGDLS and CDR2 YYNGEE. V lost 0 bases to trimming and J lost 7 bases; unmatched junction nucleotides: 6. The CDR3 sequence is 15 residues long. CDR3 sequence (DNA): TGTGCCAGCAGCGTAGGGGGACAGGCCGGGCAGCCCCAGCATTTT. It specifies CASSVGGQAGQPQHF.

The CDR3 region is CASSTGQENRGEQFF. Here the CDR3 DNA reads TGTGCCAGCAGCACCGGACAGGAAAATCGGGGTGAGCAGTTCTTC. The chain links TRBV7-8 to TRBJ2-1; 7 positions match TRBD1. The CDR3 extends over 15 amino acids. Trimming cost V 5 bases and J 9 bases; bases outside gene matches: 13. Per germline, CDR1 SGHVS and CDR2 FQNEAQ.

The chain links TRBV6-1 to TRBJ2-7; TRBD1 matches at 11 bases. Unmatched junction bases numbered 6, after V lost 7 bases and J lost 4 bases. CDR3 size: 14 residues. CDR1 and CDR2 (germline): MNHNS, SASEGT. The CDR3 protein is CASKEDRGRYEQYF. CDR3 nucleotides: TGTGCCAGCAAGGAGGACAGGGGGCGTTACGAGCAGTACTTC.

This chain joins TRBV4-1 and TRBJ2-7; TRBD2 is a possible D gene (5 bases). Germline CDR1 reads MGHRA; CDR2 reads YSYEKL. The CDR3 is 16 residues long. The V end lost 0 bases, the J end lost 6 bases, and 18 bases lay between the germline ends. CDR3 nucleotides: TGCGCCAGCAGCCAAGATCTACTCGGACTGGTTGGCGAGCAGTACTTC. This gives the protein CASSQDLLGLVGEQYF.

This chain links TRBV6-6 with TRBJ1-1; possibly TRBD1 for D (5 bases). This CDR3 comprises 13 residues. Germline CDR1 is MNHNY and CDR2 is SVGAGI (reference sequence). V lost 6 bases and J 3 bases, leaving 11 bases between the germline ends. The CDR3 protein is CASSRIGDTEAFF. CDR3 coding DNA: TGTGCCAGCAGCAGAATAGGGGACACTGAAGCTTTCTTT.

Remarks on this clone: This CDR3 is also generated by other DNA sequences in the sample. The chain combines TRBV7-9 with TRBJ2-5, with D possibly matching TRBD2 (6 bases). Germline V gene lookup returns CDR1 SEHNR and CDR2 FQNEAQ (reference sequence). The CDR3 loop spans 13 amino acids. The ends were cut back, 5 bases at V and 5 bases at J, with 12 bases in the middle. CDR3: CASSGEDIETQYF. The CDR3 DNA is TGTGCCAGCAGCGGGGAGGATATTGAGACCCAGTACTTC.

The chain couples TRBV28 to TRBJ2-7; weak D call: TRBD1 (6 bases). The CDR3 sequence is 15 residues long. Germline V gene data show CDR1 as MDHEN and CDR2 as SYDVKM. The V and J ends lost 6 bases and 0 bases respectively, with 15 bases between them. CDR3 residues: CASRRGTPSSYEQYF. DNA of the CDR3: TGTGCCAGCAGACGAGGGACACCCTCCTCCTACGAGCAGTACTTC.

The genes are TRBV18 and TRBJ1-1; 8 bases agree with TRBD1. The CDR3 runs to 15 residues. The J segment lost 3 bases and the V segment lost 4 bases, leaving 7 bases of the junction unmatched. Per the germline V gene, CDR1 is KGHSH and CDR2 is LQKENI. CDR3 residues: CASSLVTGADTEAFF. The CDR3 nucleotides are TGTGCCAGCTCACTTGTGACAGGGGCGGACACTGAAGCTTTCTTT.

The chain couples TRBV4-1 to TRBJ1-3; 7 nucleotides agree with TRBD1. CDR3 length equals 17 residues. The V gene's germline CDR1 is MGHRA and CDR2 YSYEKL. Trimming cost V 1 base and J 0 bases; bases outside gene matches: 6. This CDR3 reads CASSQGVDRYSGNTIYF. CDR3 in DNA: TGCGCCAGCAGCCAAGGAGTGGACAGGTACTCTGGAAACACCATATATTTT.

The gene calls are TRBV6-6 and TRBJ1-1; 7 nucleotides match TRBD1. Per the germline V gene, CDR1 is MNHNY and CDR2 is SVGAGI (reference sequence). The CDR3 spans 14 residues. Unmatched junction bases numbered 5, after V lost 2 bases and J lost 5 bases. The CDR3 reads CASSYQGDSTEAFF. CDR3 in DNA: TGTGCCAGCAGTTACCAGGGGGATAGTACTGAAGCTTTCTTT.

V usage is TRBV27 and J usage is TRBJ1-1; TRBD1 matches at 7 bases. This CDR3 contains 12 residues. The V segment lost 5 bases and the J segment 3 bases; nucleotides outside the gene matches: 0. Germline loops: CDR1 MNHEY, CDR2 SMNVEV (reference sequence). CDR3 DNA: TGTGCCAGCAGTACAGGGGACACTGAAGCTTTCTTT. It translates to CASSTGDTEAFF.

The CDR3 loop reads CASSFLPGQGAYEQYF. DNA for the CDR3: TGTGCCAGTAGTTTCCTACCGGGACAGGGGGCTTACGAGCAGTACTTC. J is TRBJ2-7 and V is TRBV19; 12 positions match TRBD1. With 5 bases clipped from V and 4 bases from J, the junction kept 9 bases outside the gene matches. The V gene's germline CDR1 is LNHDA and CDR2 SQIVND (reference sequence). The CDR3 has 16 amino acids. Drawing the rest from reference TRBV19 and TRBJ2-7, the complete variable domain is DGGITQSPKYLFRKEGQNVTLSCEQNLNHDAMYWYRQDPGQGLRLIYYSQIVNDFQKGDIAEGYSVSREKKESFPLTVTSAQKNPTAFYLCASSFLPGQGAYEQYFGPGTRLTVT.

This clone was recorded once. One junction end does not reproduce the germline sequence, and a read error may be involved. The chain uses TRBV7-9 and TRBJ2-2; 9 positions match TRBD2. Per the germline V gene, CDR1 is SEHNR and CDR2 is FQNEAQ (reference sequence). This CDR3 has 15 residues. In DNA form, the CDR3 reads TGTTCCAGCAGCTTTTTAGCGGGAGCTGTCGGGGAGCTGTTTTTT. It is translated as CSSSFLAGAVGELFF.

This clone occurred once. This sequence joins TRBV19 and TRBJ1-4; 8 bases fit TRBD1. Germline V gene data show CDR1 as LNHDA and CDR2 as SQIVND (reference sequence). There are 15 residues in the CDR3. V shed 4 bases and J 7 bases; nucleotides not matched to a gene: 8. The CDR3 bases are TGTGCCAGTAGTACTACCGGGACAGGATCTGAAAAACTGTTTTTT. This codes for CASSTTGTGSEKLFF.

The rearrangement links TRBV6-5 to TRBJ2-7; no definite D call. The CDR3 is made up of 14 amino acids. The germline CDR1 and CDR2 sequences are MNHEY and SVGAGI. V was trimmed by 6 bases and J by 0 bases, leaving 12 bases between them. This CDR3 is CASRALVSSYEQYF. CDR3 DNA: TGTGCCAGCAGGGCTTTGGTCAGCTCCTACGAGCAGTACTTC.

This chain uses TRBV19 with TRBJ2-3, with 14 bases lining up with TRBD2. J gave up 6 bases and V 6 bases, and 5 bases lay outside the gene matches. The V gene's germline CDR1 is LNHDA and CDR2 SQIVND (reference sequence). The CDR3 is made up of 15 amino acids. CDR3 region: CASRDGTSGSDTQYF. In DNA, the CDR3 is TGTGCCAGTAGAGACGGGACTAGCGGGAGTGATACGCAGTATTTT.

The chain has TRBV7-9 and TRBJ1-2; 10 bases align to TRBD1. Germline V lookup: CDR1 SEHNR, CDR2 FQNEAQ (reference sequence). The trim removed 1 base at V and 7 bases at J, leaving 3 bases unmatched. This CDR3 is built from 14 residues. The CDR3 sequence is CASSLGRDRGGYTF. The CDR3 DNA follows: TGTGCCAGCAGCTTAGGCCGGGACAGGGGTGGCTACACCTTC.

The DNA of the CDR3 is TGCAGCGCCAGCTATGGGACAGGGACTAATGAAAAACTGTTTTTT. Translated: CSASYGTGTNEKLFF. The chain recombines TRBV29-1 with TRBJ1-4, with TRBD1 matching 9 bases. CDR3 length equals 15 residues. Germline CDR1 and CDR2: SQVTM and ANQGSEA. Losses at the gene ends were 7 bases for V and 2 bases for J; bases not matched to a gene: 8.

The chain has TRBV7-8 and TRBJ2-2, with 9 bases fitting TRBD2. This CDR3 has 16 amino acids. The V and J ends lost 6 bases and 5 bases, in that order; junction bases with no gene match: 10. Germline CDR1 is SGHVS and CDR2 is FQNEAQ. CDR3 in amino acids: CASSFTSGPGTGELFF. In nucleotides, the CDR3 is TGTGCCAGCAGTTTTACTAGCGGGCCAGGGACCGGGGAGCTGTTTTTT.

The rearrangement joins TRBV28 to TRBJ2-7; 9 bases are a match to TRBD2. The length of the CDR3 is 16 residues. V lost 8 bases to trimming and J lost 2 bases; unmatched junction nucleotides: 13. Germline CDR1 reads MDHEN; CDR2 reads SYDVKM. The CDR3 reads CASGTTSGLHPYEQYF. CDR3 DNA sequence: TGTGCCAGCGGAACAACTAGCGGGCTCCACCCCTACGAGCAGTACTTC.

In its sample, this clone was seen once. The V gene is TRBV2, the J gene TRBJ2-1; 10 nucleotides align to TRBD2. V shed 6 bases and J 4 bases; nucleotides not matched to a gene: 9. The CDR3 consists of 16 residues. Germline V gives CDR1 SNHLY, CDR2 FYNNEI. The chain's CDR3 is CASSRSGRGVYNEQFF. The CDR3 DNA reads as TGTGCCAGCAGCCGCAGCGGGAGGGGGGTATACAATGAGCAGTTCTTC.

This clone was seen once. CDR3 DNA: TGTGCCAGCAAGGGGGCGGTTGAGACCCAGTACTTC. This gives the protein CASKGAVETQYF. V is TRBV27 and J is TRBJ2-5, with 7 nucleotides matching TRBD1. The CDR3 loop spans 12 amino acids. The J segment lost 5 bases and the V segment lost 7 bases, leaving 4 bases of the junction unmatched. Germline V gene lookup returns CDR1 MNHEY and CDR2 SMNVEV (reference sequence).

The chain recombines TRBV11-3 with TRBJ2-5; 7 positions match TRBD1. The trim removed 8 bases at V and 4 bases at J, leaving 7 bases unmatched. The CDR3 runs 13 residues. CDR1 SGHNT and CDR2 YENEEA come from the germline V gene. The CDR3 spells CASGTGEAETQYF. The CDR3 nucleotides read TGTGCCAGCGGAACAGGGGAAGCAGAGACCCAGTACTTC.